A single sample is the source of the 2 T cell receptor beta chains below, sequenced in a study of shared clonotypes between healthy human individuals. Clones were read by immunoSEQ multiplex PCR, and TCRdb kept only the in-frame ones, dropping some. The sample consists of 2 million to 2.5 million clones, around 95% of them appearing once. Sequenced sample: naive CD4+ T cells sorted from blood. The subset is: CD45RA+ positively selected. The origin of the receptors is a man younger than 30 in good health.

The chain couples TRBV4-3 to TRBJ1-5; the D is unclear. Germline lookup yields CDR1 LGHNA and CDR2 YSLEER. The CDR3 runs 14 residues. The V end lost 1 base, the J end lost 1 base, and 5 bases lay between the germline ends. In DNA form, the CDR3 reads TGCGCCAGCAGCCAAGCGGACAGCAATCAGCCCCAGCATTTT. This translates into CASSQADSNQPQHF.

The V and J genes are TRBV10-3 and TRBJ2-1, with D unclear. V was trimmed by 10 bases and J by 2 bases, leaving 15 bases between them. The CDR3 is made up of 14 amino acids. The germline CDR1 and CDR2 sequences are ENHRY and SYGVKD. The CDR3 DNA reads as TGTGCCACCCAAAACACGTTTACCTACAATGAGCAGTTCTTC. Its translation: CATQNTFTYNEQFF.